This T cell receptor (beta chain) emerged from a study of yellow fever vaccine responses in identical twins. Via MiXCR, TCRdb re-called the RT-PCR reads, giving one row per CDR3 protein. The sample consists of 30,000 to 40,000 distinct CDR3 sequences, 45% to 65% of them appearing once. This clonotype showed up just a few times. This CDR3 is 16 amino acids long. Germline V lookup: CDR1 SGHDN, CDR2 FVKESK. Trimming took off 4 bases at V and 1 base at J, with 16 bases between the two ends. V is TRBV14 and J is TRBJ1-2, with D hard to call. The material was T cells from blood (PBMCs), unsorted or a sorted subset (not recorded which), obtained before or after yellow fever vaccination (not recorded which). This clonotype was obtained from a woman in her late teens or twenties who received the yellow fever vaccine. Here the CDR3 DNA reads TGTGCCAGCAGCCCTACTTTCGGCACGCTTAACTATGGCTACACCTTC. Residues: CASSPTFGTLNYGYTF.